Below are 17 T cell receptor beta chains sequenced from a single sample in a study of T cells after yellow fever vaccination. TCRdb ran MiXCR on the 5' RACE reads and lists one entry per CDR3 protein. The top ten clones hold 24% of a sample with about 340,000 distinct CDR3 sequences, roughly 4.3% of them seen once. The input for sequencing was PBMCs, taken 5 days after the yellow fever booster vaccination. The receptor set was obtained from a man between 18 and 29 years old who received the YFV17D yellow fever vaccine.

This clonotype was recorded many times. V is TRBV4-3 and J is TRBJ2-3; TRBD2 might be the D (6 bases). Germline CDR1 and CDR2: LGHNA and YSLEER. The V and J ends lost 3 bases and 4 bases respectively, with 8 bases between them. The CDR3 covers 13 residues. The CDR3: CASSQEGSDTQYF. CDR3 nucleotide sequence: TGCGCCAGCAGCCAGGAGGGGTCAGATACGCAGTATTTT.

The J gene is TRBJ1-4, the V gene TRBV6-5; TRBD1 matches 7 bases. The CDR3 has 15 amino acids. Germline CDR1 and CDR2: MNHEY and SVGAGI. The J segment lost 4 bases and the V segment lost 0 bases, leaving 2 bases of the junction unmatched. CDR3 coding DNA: TGTGCCAGCAGTTACTCGGGACAGATTAATGAAAAACTGTTTTTT. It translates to CASSYSGQINEKLFF.

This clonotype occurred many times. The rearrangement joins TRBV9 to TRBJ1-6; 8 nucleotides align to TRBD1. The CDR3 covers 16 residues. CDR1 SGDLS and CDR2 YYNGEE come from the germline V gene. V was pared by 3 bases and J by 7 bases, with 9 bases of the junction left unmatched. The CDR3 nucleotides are TGTGCCAGCAGCGAAAATCCCACAGGGGGAAATTCACCCCTCCACTTT. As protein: CASSENPTGGNSPLHF.

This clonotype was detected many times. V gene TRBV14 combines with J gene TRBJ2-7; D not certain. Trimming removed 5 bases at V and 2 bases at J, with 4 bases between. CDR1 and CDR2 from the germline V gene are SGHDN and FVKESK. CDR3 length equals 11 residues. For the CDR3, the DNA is TGTGCCAGCAGCGGCCCCTACGAGCAGTACTTC. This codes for CASSGPYEQYF. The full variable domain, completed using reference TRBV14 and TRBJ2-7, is EAGVTQFPSHSVIEKGQTVTLRCDPISGHDNLYWYRRVMGKEIKFLLHFVKESKQDESGMPNNRFLAERTGGTYSTLKVQPAELEDSGVYFCASSGPYEQYFGPGTRLTVT.

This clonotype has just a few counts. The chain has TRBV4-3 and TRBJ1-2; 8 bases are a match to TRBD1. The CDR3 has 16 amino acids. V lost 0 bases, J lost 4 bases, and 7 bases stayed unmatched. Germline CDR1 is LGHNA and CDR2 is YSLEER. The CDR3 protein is CASSQEPSGGPYGYTF. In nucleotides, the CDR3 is TGCGCCAGCAGCCAAGAACCCTCAGGGGGCCCCTATGGCTACACCTTC.

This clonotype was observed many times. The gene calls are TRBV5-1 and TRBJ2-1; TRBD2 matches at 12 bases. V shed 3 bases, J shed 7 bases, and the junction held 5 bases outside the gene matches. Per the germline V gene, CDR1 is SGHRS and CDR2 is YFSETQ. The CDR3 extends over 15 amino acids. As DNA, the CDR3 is TGCGCCAGCAGCTCTAGCGGGGGGGTTATTAATGAGCAGTTCTTC. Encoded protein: CASSSSGGVINEQFF.

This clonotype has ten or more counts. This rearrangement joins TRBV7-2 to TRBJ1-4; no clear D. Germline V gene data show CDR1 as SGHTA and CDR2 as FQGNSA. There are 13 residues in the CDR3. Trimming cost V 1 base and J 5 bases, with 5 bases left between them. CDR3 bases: TGTGCCAGCAGCTTAGGACCGAATGAAAAACTGTTTTTT. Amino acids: CASSLGPNEKLFF.

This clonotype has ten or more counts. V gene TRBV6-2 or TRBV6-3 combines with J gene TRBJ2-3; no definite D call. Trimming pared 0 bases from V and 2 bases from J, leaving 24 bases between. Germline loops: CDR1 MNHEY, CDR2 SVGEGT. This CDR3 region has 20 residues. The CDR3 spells CASSYSNIIPYWTPTDTQYF. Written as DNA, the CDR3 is TGTGCCAGCAGTTACTCGAACATCATCCCTTACTGGACCCCCACAGATACGCAGTATTTT.

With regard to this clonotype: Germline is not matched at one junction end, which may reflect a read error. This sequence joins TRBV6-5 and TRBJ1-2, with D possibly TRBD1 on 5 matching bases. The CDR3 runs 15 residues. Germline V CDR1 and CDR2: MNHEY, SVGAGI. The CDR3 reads CAWSLYTGTPNGYNF. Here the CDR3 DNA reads TGTGCCTGGAGCCTATACACCGGGACCCCTAATGGCTACAACTTC.

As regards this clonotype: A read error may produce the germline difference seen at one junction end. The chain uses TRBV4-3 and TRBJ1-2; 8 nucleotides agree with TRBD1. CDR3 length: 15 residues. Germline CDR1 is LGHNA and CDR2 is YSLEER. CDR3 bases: TGCGCCTGCAGCCAAGCAGGGGGCGCGGGCTATGGCTACACCTTC. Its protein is CACSQAGGAGYGYTF.

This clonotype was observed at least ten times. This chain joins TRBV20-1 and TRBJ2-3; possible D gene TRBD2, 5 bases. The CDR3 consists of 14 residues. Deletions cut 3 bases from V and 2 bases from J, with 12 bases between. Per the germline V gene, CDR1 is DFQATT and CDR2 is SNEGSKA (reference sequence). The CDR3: CSASRLAPTDTQYF. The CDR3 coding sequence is TGCAGTGCTAGCCGCCTAGCCCCCACAGATACGCAGTATTTT.

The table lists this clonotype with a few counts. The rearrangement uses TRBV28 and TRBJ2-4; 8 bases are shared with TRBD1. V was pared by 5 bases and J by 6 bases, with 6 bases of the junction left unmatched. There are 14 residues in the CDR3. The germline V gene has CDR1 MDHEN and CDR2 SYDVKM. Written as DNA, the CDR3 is TGTGCCAGCAGTGACCGACAGGGGAGAAACATTCAGTACTTC. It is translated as CASSDRQGRNIQYF.

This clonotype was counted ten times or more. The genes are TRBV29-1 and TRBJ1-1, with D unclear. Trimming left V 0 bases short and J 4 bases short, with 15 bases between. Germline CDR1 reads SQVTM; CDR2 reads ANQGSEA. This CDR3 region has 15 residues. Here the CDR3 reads CSVEDRQALGTEAFF. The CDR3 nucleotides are TGCAGCGTTGAAGATCGTCAGGCCTTGGGCACTGAAGCTTTCTTT.

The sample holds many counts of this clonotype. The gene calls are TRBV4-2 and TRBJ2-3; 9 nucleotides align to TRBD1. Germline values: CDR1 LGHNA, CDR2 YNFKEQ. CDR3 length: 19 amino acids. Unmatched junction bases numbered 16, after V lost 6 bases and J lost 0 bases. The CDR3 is CASSPDPGQGPLSTDTQYF. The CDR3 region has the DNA TGTGCCAGCAGTCCCGACCCGGGACAGGGTCCACTAAGCACAGATACGCAGTATTTT.

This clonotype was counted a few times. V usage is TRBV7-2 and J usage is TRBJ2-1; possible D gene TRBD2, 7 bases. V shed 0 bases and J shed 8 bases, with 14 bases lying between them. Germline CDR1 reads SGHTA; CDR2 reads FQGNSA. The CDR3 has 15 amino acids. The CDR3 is CASSLAGGARYEQFF. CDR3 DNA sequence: TGTGCCAGCAGCTTAGCGGGGGGGGCTAGGTATGAGCAGTTCTTC.

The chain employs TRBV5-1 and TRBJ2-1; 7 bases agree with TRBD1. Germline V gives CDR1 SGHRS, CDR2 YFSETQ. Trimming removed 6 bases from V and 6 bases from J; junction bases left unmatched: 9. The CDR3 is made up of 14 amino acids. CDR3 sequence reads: CASNRDSFRNEQFF. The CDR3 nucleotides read TGCGCCAGCAACCGGGACAGCTTTCGCAATGAGCAGTTCTTC.

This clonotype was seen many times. The CDR3 loop is CASSLSGHATGELFF. The CDR3 DNA reads TGTGCCAGCAGCTTAAGCGGGCACGCTACCGGGGAGCTGTTTTTT. This sequence joins TRBV7-2 and TRBJ2-2; maybe TRBD2 (6 bases). Germline V lookup: CDR1 SGHTA, CDR2 FQGNSA. This CDR3 is built from 15 residues. V was cut by 2 bases and J by 5 bases, with 12 bases left in between.